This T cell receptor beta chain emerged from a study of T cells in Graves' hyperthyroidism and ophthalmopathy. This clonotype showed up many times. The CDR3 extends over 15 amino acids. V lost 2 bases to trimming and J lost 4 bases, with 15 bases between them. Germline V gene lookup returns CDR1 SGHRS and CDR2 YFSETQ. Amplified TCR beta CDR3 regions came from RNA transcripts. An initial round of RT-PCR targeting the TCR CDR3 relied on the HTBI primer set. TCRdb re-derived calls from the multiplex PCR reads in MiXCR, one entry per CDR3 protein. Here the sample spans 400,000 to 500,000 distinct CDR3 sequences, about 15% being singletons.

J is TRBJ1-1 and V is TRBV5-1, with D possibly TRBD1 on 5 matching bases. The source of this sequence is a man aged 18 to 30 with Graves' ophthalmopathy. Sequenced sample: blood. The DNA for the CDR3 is TGCGCCAGCAGCTTTTCAGGGTCCGAGGGCACTGAAGCTTTCTTT. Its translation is CASSFSGSEGTEAFF. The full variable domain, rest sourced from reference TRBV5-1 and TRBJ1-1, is KAGVTQTPRYLIKTRGQQVTLSCSPISGHRSVSWYQQTPGQGLQFLFEYFSETQRNKGNFPGRFSGRQFSNSRSEMNVSTLELGDSALYLCASSFSGSEGTEAFFGQGTRLTVV.